This entry concerns a single TCR beta chain. This record comes from a study of T cell responses to AZD1222 COVID-19 vaccine. The protocol was immunoSEQ multiplex PCR, while the TCRdb copy is restricted to in-frame clones and leaves out a portion. Among some 63,000 clones listed, about 79% were seen once. In germline, CDR1 is ENHRY, CDR2 SYGVKD. Unmatched junction bases numbered 13, after V lost 5 bases and J lost 10 bases. This CDR3 comprises 16 residues. Specimen: peripheral blood, collected on day 0 of AZD1222 vaccination. The sequence was obtained from an adult in good health. The chain uses TRBV10-3 and TRBJ2-1, with 11 positions matching TRBD2. This chain's CDR3 is CAISFTSGRKVDEQFF. The CDR3 nucleotides are TGTGCCATCAGTTTTACTAGCGGGAGAAAGGTTGACGAGCAGTTCTTC.